The 21 T cell receptor beta chains listed next were all sequenced from one sample in a study of control samples from healthy donors and cancer patients. Using immunoSEQ multiplex PCR, the repertoire was profiled, and TCRdb retains in-frame clones only, with some absent. This table holds 100,000 to 150,000 clones, about nine tenths found once. Material: blood. These receptors all stem from a young man in good health.

The chain combines TRBV6-5 with TRBJ1-2; 8 bases are a match to TRBD1. With V trimmed by 5 bases and J by 6 bases, 8 bases remained unmatched. This CDR3 is 14 amino acids long. The germline gives CDR1 MNHEY, CDR2 SVGAGI. The CDR3 is CASSQDRVIDGYTF. The CDR3 nucleotides read TGTGCCAGCAGTCAGGACAGGGTGATAGATGGCTACACCTTC.

The chain couples TRBV18 to TRBJ2-2; TRBD1 matches 9 bases. This CDR3 has 18 residues. Germline trimming cut 8 bases from V and 3 bases from J; bases unmatched to any gene: 16. CDR1 is KGHSH and CDR2 is LQKENI in the germline V gene. The CDR3 DNA sequence: TGTGCCAGCGCAGGAACCACAGGGGGCGCTGGGGACACCGGGGAGCTGTTTTTT. It encodes CASAGTTGGAGDTGELFF.

In this sample, this clone turned up once. The gene calls are TRBV28 and TRBJ2-7; 10 nucleotides align to TRBD2. J was trimmed by 4 bases and V by 7 bases; bases with no gene match: 13. This CDR3 spans 16 amino acids. Germline-derived CDR1 and CDR2 are MDHEN and SYDVKM. In nucleotides, the CDR3 is TGTGCCAGCACCCCCCCAAGCGGGGGGGCCTGGTACGAGCAGTACTTC. Amino acids: CASTPPSGGAWYEQYF. Combining the CDR3 with reference TRBV28 and TRBJ2-7 gives the whole variable domain DVKVTQSSRYLVKRTGEKVFLECVQDMDHENMFWYRQDPGLGLRLIYFSYDVKMKEKGDIPEGYSVSREKKERFSLILESASTNQTSMYLCASTPPSGGAWYEQYFGPGTRLTVT.

V is TRBV6-4 and J is TRBJ1-5; possible D gene TRBD1, 5 bases. The CDR3 totals 13 residues. Trimming cost V 2 bases and J 7 bases, with 9 bases left between them. Per germline, CDR1 MRHNA and CDR2 SNTAGT. This chain's CDR3 is CASSDQGHQPQHF. CDR3 coding DNA: TGTGCCAGCAGTGACCAGGGTCACCAGCCCCAGCATTTT.

This clone has a single count. The J gene is TRBJ2-3, the V gene TRBV3-1 (or the pseudogene TRBV3-2); weak D call: TRBD1 (6 bases). Deletions cut 1 base from V and 4 bases from J, with 12 bases between. CDR1 is LGHDT and CDR2 is YNNKEL in the germline V gene (reference sequence). The CDR3 spans 15 residues. CDR3 nucleotide sequence: TGTGCCAGCAGCCAAGGGGGGCGAGGCTCAGATACGCAGTATTTT. Protein sequence: CASSQGGRGSDTQYF.

The J gene is TRBJ2-3, the V gene TRBV5-1, with TRBD2 matching over 14 bases. CDR3 length equals 16 residues. Germline V lookup: CDR1 SGHRS, CDR2 YFSETQ. The J segment lost 5 bases and the V segment lost 3 bases, leaving 5 bases of the junction unmatched. The CDR3 DNA reads TGCGCCAGCAGCTCCGGACTAGCGGGGGGCCAAGATACGCAGTATTTT. It specifies CASSSGLAGGQDTQYF. Filled out from reference TRBV5-1 and TRBJ2-3, the complete variable domain reads KAGVTQTPRYLIKTRGQQVTLSCSPISGHRSVSWYQQTPGQGLQFLFEYFSETQRNKGNFPGRFSGRQFSNSRSEMNVSTLELGDSALYLCASSSGLAGGQDTQYFGPGTRLTVL.

The rearrangement joins TRBV5-6 to TRBJ1-1, with D uncertain. The germline gives CDR1 SGHDT, CDR2 YYEEEE. The V end was cut by 0 bases, the J end by 1 base, with 7 bases between. CDR3 length: 14 amino acids. Here the CDR3 reads CASSLVQGNTEAFF. CDR3 DNA sequence: TGTGCCAGCAGCTTGGTCCAAGGGAACACTGAAGCTTTCTTT.

The chain uses TRBV5-4 and TRBJ1-2; 12 bases agree with TRBD1. Trimming removed 4 bases from V and 8 bases from J; junction bases left unmatched: 6. The CDR3 has 14 amino acids. Per the germline V gene, CDR1 is SGHNT and CDR2 is YYREEE (reference sequence). The CDR3 is CASSGGQGAIGYTF. In DNA, the CDR3 is TGTGCCAGCAGCGGGGGACAGGGGGCGATAGGCTACACCTTC.

This clone was picked up one time. The J gene is TRBJ1-1, the V gene TRBV19; the D is unclear. V lost 4 bases to trimming and J lost 1 base, with 10 bases between them. There are 14 residues in the CDR3. Germline CDR1 reads LNHDA; CDR2 reads SQIVND (reference sequence). CDR3 loop: CASSTRAKNTEAFF. The CDR3 DNA reads as TGTGCCAGTAGTACCCGCGCCAAGAACACTGAAGCTTTCTTT.

The gene calls are TRBV29-1 and TRBJ2-2; 9 bases line up with TRBD1. The CDR3 is 14 residues long. Per the germline V gene, CDR1 is SQVTM and CDR2 is ANQGSEA. With 4 bases clipped from V and 1 base from J, the junction kept 1 base outside the gene matches. CDR3 DNA: TGCAGCGTTGGGGGACAGGGGAACACCGGGGAGCTGTTTTTT. Its translation is CSVGGQGNTGELFF.

This chain connects TRBV12-5 to TRBJ1-5, with 9 positions matching TRBD1. The CDR3 has 16 amino acids. V lost 5 bases to trimming and J lost 2 bases; unmatched junction nucleotides: 7. The V gene's germline CDR1 is LGHNT and CDR2 FRNRAP. The CDR3 DNA follows: TGTGCTAGTGGTCAAGGACAGGGGATGGGCAATCAGCCCCAGCATTTT. Encoded protein: CASGQGQGMGNQPQHF. Full variable domain (rest looked up from reference TRBV12-5 and TRBJ1-5): DARVTQTPRHKVTEMGQEVTMRCQPILGHNTVFWYRQTMMQGLELLAYFRNRAPLDDSGMPKDRFSAEMPDATLATLKIQPSEPRDSAVYFCASGQGQGMGNQPQHFGDGTRLSIL.

This chain links TRBV14 with TRBJ2-4, with TRBD1 matching over 9 bases. Trimming took 3 bases from V and 9 from J; bases not matched to a gene: 6. The CDR3 consists of 14 residues. The germline V gene encodes CDR1 SGHDN and CDR2 FVKESK. CDR3 nucleotide sequence: TGTGCCAGCAGCCAGCCGGGACAGGGCGCCATTCAGTACTTC. This gives the protein CASSQPGQGAIQYF.

The chain joins TRBV10-1 to TRBJ1-5; 8 bases are shared with TRBD1. Germline loops: CDR1 WNHNN, CDR2 SYGVQD (reference sequence). The CDR3 totals 13 residues. With V trimmed by 4 bases and J by 7 bases, 3 bases remained unmatched. CDR3 bases: TGCGCCAGCAGTGCGACAGGGGACCAGCCCCAGCATTTT. It specifies CASSATGDQPQHF.

The chain joins TRBV5-5 to TRBJ2-7; weak D call: TRBD1 (6 bases). The CDR3 loop spans 15 amino acids. The germline V gene has CDR1 SGHKS and CDR2 YYEKEE (reference sequence). V shed 2 bases and J shed 1 base, with 13 bases lying between them. CDR3 sequence reads: CASSLSGTLSYEQYF. CDR3 sequence (DNA): TGTGCCAGCAGCTTATCCGGGACATTATCCTACGAGCAGTACTTC.

CDR3: CASSVGGVAYEQYF. The CDR3 region has the DNA TGTGCCAGCAGCGTAGGGGGAGTTGCATACGAGCAGTACTTC. The V gene is TRBV9, the J gene TRBJ2-7; a weak D match, TRBD2 (5 bases). This CDR3 has 14 amino acids. Germline V gene data show CDR1 as SGDLS and CDR2 as YYNGEE. The V end lost 0 bases, the J end lost 4 bases, and 11 bases lay between the germline ends.

V and J are TRBV19 and TRBJ2-7, with 7 bases fitting TRBD2. This CDR3 has 14 residues. Losses at the gene ends were 5 bases for V and 3 bases for J; bases not matched to a gene: 7. Germline loops: CDR1 LNHDA, CDR2 SQIVND (reference sequence). The CDR3: CASSSIAGLYEQYF. The CDR3 DNA reads TGTGCCAGTAGTTCCATAGCGGGCCTCTACGAGCAGTACTTC.

V usage is TRBV5-6 and J usage is TRBJ1-2; no clear D. Germline V CDR1 and CDR2: SGHDT, YYEEEE. The CDR3 has 14 amino acids. V shed 0 bases and J shed 6 bases, with 12 bases lying between them. The chain's CDR3 is CASSLANRADGYTF. The CDR3 DNA follows: TGTGCCAGCAGCTTGGCCAACAGAGCGGATGGCTACACCTTC.

The chain is built from TRBV4-2 and TRBJ2-1, with D perhaps TRBD2 (6 bases). The CDR3 spans 16 residues. CDR1 and CDR2 (germline): LGHNA, YNFKEQ. V dropped 1 base and J dropped 5 bases, with 15 bases sitting between them. CDR3: CASSQVGTLQNNEQFF. CDR3 DNA: TGTGCCAGCAGCCAAGTCGGGACTCTTCAAAACAATGAGCAGTTCTTC.

The chain uses TRBV11-3 and TRBJ1-2; the match to TRBD1 covers 9 bases. V shed 1 base and J 4 bases; nucleotides not matched to a gene: 13. This CDR3 contains 18 residues. Germline V gene lookup returns CDR1 SGHNT and CDR2 YENEEA. The CDR3 reads CASSLVGKGTGGCYGYTF. CDR3 nucleotide sequence: TGTGCCAGCAGCTTAGTTGGAAAAGGTACAGGGGGCTGCTATGGCTACACCTTC.

This sequence joins TRBV6-5 and TRBJ1-1; D is unresolved. The CDR3 length is 15 residues. Germline V gene lookup returns CDR1 MNHEY and CDR2 SVGAGI. The V gene lost 0 bases and the J gene lost 2 bases, with 10 bases spanning the gap. CDR3 bases: TGTGCCAGCAGTTACTCGAGGGTTGTCAACACTGAAGCTTTCTTT. Translated, it gives CASSYSRVVNTEAFF.

V usage is TRBV30 and J usage is TRBJ2-2; a possible D gene is TRBD2 (6 bases). This CDR3 region has 14 residues. CDR1 is GTSNPN, CDR2 SVGIG, per germline (reference sequence). V was clipped by 0 bases and J by 9 bases, with 14 bases between them. As DNA, the CDR3 is TGTGCCTGGAGTGTTGCGGGGACGTCGCGGGAGCTGTTTTTT. Encoded protein: CAWSVAGTSRELFF.